The 7 T cell receptor beta chains in this list originate from one sample, sequenced in a study of response to subunit inactivated influenza vaccine. TCRdb itself ran the RT-PCR reads through MiXCR, one entry per CDR3 protein. The table has around 790,000 distinct CDR3 sequences, 21% seen once. Sequencing was performed on PBMCs from blood, taken about 5 days after vaccination. These receptors originate from a man aged 50-59 years who received an inactivated influenza vaccine.

This clonotype was detected many times. CDR3 loop: CASSPGLAGRSDTGELFF. CDR3 nucleotides: TGTGCCAGCAGTCCCGGACTAGCGGGGAGGTCGGACACCGGGGAGCTGTTTTTT. This sequence joins TRBV28 and TRBJ2-2; 12 bases agree with TRBD2. J gave up 3 bases and V 5 bases, and 10 bases lay outside the gene matches. This CDR3 region has 18 residues. Germline V lookup: CDR1 MDHEN, CDR2 SYDVKM.

This clonotype came up a few times. J is TRBJ2-3 and V is TRBV6-1; 7 bases agree with TRBD1. The CDR3 runs 14 residues. Germline loops: CDR1 MNHNS, CDR2 SASEGT. The V gene end was trimmed by 3 bases and the J gene end by 4 bases; junction bases not matched to a gene: 4. This chain's CDR3 is CASSETGNPDTQYF. CDR3 nucleotides: TGTGCCAGCAGTGAGACAGGGAACCCAGATACGCAGTATTTT.

A few counts support this clonotype. This chain links TRBV10-1 with TRBJ2-3; D gene uncertain. V was clipped by 3 bases and J by 5 bases, with 12 bases between them. Per the germline V gene, CDR1 is WNHNN and CDR2 is SYGVQD (reference sequence). The CDR3 runs to 14 residues. The CDR3 region is CASSDLHGRDTQYF. The CDR3 nucleotides are TGCGCCAGCAGTGACTTACATGGTAGAGATACGCAGTATTTT.

This clonotype was observed a few times. J is TRBJ2-3 and V is TRBV9; a possible D gene is TRBD2 (5 bases). The V end was cut by 0 bases, the J end by 0 bases, with 8 bases between. CDR3 length equals 15 residues. CDR1 is SGDLS, CDR2 YYNGEE, per germline. DNA of the CDR3: TGTGCCAGCAGCGTAGACGGCGGGAGCACAGATACGCAGTATTTT. This translates into CASSVDGGSTDTQYF.

The rearrangement links TRBV7-2 to TRBJ2-2; D is ambiguous. This CDR3 is built from 14 residues. Trimming took off 1 base at V and 4 bases at J, with 7 bases between the two ends. From germline, CDR1 is SGHTA and CDR2 FQGNSA. The CDR3 coding sequence is TGTGCCAGCAGCTTAGGCCTTCTCACCGGGGAGCTGTTTTTT. It yields the protein CASSLGLLTGELFF.

This clonotype was seen more than once but under ten times. The chain has TRBV20-1 and TRBJ2-5, with D possibly being TRBD2 (5 bases). Trimming took 3 bases from V and 3 from J, leaving 11 bases between them. The germline V gene has CDR1 DFQATT and CDR2 SNEGSKA (reference sequence). The length of the CDR3 is 13 residues. CDR3 sequence reads: CSARWSGKETQYF. The CDR3 coding sequence is TGCAGTGCTAGGTGGTCGGGGAAAGAGACCCAGTACTTC.

The genes are TRBV7-9 and TRBJ2-5; 7 bases align to TRBD1. The germline gives CDR1 SEHNR, CDR2 FQNEAQ (reference sequence). The CDR3 totals 14 residues. V dropped 4 bases and J dropped 0; count of bases not matched to a gene: 2. In DNA, the CDR3 is TGTGCCAGCAGCTGGGGACAGTACCAAGAGACCCAGTACTTC. Protein: CASSWGQYQETQYF.